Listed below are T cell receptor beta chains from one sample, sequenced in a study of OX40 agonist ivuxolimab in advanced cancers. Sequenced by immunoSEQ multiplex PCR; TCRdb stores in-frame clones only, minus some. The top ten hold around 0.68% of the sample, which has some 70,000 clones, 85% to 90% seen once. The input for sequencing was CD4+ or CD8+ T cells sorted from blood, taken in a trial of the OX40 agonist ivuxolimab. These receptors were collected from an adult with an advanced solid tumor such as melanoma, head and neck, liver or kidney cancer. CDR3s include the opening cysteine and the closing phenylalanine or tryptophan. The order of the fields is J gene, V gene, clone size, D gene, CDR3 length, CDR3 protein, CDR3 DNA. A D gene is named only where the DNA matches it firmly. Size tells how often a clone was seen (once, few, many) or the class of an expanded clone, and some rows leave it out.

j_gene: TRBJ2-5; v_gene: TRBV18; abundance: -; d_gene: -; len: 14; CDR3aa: CASSPGQVQETQYF; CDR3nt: TGTGCCAGCTCACCAGGGCAGGTCCAAGAGACCCAGTACTTC
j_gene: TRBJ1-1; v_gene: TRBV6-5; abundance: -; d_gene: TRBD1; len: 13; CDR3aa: CASSRQGGTEAFF; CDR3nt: TGTGCCAGCAGTCGACAGGGTGGGACTGAAGCTTTCTTT
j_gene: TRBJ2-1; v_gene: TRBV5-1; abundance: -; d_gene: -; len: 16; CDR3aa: CASSLDQAWNYNEQFF; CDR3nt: TGCGCCAGCAGCTTGGATCAAGCATGGAACTACAATGAGCAGTTCTTC
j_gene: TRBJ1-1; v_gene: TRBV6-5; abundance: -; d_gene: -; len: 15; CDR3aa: CASSTEQDAGTEAFF; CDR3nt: TGTGCCAGCAGTACAGAACAGGACGCGGGGACTGAAGCTTTCTTT
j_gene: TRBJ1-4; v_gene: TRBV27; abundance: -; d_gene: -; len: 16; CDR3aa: CASSRVKDATNEKLFF; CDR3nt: TGTGCCAGCAGCCGCGTGAAGGATGCAACTAATGAAAAACTGTTTTTT
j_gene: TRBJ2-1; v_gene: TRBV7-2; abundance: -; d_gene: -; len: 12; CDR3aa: CASRSGGNEQFF; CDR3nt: TGTGCCAGCAGGTCAGGGGGGAATGAGCAGTTCTTC
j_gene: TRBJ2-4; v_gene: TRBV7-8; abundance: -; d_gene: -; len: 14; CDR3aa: CASSLAGAENIQYF; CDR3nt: TGTGCCAGCAGCTTAGCGGGAGCCGAAAACATTCAGTACTTC
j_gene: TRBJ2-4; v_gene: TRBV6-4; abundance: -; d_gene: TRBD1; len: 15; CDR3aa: CASSEGTGRSGIQYF; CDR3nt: TGTGCCAGCAGCGAAGGGACAGGCAGGAGTGGCATTCAGTACTTC
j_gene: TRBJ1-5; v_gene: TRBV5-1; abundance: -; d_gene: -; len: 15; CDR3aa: CASKQGPFSNQPQHF; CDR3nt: TGCGCCAGCAAACAGGGACCTTTTAGCAATCAGCCCCAGCATTTT
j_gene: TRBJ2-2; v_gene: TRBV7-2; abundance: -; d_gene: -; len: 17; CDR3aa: CASSFRSAGGDTGELFF; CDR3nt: TGTGCCAGCAGCTTTAGAAGCGCTGGAGGGGACACCGGGGAGCTGTTTTTT
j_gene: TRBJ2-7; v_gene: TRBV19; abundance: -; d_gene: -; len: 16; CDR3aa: CASSGGGGLSSREQYF; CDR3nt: TGTGCCAGTAGCGGAGGGGGGGGCCTGAGTTCGCGAGAGCAGTACTTC
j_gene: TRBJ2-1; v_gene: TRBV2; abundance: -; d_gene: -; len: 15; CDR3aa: CASRGSGSSYNEQFF; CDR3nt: TGTGCCAGCAGGGGTAGCGGCAGCTCCTACAATGAGCAGTTCTTC
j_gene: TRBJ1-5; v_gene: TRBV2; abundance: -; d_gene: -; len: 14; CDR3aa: CASSAEGLGQPQHF; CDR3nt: TGTGCCAGCAGTGCGGAGGGATTAGGTCAGCCCCAGCATTTT
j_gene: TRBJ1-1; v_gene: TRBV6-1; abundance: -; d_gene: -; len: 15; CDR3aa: CASTRIVTPDTEAFF; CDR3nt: TGTGCCAGCACAAGAATCGTGACACCCGACACTGAAGCTTTCTTT
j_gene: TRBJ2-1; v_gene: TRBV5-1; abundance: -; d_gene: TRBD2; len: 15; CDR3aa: CASSLDPGGLNEQFF; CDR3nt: TGCGCCAGCAGCTTGGACCCGGGGGGACTTAATGAGCAGTTCTTC
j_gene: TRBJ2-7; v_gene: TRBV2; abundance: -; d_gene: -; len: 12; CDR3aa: CASSEDTYEQYF; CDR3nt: TGTGCCAGCAGTGAAGACACCTACGAGCAGTACTTC
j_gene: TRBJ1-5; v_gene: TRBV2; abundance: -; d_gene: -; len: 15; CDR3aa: CASSDEGFGNQPQHF; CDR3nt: TGTGCCAGCAGTGACGAGGGATTTGGCAATCAGCCCCAGCATTTT
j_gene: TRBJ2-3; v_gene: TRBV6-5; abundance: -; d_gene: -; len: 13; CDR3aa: CASSFRSTDTQYF; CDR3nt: TGTGCCAGCAGTTTTAGGAGCACAGATACGCAGTATTTT
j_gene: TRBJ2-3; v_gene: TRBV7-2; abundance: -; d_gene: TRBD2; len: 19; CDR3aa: CASSRKGSGGAGHTDTQYF; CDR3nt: TGTGCCAGCAGCCGAAAAGGTAGCGGGGGGGCTGGCCACACAGATACGCAGTATTTT
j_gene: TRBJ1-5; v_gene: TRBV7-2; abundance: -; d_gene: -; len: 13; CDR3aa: CASSLDGNQPQHF; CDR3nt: TGTGCCAGCAGCTTAGACGGGAATCAGCCCCAGCATTTT
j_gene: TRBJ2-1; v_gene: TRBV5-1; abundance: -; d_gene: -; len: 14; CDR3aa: CASSLGDDYNEQFF; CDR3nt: TGCGCCAGCAGCTTGGGGGACGATTACAATGAGCAGTTCTTC
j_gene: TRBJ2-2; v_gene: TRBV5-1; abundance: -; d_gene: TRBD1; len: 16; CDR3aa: CASSLGQGLNTGELFF; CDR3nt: TGCGCCAGCAGCTTAGGACAGGGCCTGAACACCGGGGAGCTGTTTTTT
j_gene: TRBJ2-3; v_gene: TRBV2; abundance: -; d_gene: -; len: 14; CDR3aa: CASTTPGSEDTQYF; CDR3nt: TGTGCCAGCACGACCCCTGGGTCAGAGGATACGCAGTATTTT
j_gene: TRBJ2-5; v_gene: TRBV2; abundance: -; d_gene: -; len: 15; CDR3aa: CASKAQGQMQETQYF; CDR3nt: TGTGCCAGCAAGGCCCAGGGCCAAATGCAAGAGACCCAGTACTTC
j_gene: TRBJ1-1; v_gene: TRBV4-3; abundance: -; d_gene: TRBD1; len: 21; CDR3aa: CASSRRYQGSASRGQNTEAFF; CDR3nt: TGCGCCAGCAGCCGTAGATATCAGGGTTCGGCAAGCAGGGGGCAAAACACTGAAGCTTTCTTT
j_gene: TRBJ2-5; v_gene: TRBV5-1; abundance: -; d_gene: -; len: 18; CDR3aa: CASSLASSGNRAWETQYF; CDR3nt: TGCGCCAGCAGCTTGGCCTCAAGTGGGAACCGGGCATGGGAGACCCAGTACTTC
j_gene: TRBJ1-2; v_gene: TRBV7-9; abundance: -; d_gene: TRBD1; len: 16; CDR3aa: CASSLAAGQGAHGYTF; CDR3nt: TGTGCCAGCAGCTTAGCCGCCGGACAGGGGGCCCATGGCTACACCTTC
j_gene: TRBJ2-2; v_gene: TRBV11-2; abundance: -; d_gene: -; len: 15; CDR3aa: CASSLNIPYPGELFF; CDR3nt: TGTGCCAGCAGCTTAAATATCCCATACCCCGGGGAGCTGTTTTTT
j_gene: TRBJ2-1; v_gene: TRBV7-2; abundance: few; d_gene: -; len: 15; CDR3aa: CASSLASSSYNEQFF; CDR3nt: TGTGCCAGCAGCTTAGCTTCGAGCTCCTACAATGAGCAGTTCTTC
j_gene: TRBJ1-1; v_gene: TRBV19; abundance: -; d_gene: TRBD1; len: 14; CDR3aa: CASTRQGRDTEAFF; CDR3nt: TGTGCCAGTACCCGACAGGGGAGAGACACTGAAGCTTTCTTT
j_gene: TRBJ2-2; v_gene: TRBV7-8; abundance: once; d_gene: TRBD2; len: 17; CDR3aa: CASSFPTSGLSTGELFF; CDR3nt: TGTGCCAGCAGCTTCCCGACTAGCGGGTTAAGTACCGGGGAGCTGTTTTTT
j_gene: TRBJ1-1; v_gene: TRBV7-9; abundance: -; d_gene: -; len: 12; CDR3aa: CASSRPSTEAFF; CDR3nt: TGTGCCAGCAGCCGACCAAGCACTGAAGCTTTCTTT
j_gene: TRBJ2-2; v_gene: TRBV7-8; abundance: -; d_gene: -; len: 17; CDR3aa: CASSLGPVTANTGELFF; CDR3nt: TGTGCCAGCAGCTTAGGCCCAGTGACAGCGAACACCGGGGAGCTGTTTTTT
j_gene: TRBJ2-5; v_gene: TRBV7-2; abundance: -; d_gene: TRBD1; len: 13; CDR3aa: CASSRLTGETQYF; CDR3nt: TGTGCCAGCAGCCGACTGACAGGGGAGACCCAGTACTTC
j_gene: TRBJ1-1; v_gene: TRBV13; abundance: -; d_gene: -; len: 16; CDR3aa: CASSLRRVAIGTEAFF; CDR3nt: TGTGCCAGCAGCTTAAGGAGGGTCGCTATTGGCACTGAAGCTTTCTTT
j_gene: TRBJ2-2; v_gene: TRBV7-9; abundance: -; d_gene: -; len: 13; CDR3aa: CASSSGVPGELFF; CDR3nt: TGTGCCAGCAGCTCAGGGGTCCCCGGGGAGCTGTTTTTT
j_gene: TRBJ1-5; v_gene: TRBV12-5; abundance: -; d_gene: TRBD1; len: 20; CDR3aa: CASGLVRDGTGPYSNQPQHF; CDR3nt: TGTGCTAGTGGTTTGGTACGTGACGGGACAGGACCCTATAGCAATCAGCCCCAGCATTTT
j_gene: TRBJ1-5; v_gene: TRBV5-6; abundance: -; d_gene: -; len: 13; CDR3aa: CASSLRGNQPQHF; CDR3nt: TGTGCCAGCAGCTTGAGGGGCAATCAGCCCCAGCATTTT
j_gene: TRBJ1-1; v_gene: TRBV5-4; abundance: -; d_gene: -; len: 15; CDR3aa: CASSLVQGMNTEAFF; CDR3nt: TGTGCCAGCAGCCTGGTACAGGGCATGAACACTGAAGCTTTCTTT
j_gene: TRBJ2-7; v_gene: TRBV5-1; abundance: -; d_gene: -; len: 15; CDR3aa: CASRKSGSSSYEQYF; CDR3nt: TGCGCCAGCAGAAAGAGCGGCTCCAGCTCCTACGAGCAGTACTTC
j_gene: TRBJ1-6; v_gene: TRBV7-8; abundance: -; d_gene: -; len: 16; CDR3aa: CASSLVAGRQNSPLHF; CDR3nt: TGTGCCAGCAGCTTAGTGGCAGGGCGTCAGAATTCACCCCTCCACTTT